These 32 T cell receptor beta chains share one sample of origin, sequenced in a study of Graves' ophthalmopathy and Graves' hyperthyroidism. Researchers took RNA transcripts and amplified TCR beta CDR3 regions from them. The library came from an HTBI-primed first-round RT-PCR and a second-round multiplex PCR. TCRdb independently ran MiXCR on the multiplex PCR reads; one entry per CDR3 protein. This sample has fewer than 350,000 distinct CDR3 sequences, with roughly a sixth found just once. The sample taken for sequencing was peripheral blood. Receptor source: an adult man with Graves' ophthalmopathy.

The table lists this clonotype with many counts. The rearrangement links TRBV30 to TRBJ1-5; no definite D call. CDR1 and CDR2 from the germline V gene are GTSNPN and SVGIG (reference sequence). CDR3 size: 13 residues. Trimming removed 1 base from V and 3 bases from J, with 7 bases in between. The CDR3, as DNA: TGTGCCTGGAGTGCAGGAATCAATCAGCCCCAGCATTTT. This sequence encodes CAWSAGINQPQHF. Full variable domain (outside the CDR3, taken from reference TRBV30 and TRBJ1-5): SQTIHQWPATLVQPVGSPLSLECTVEGTSNPNLYWYRQAAGRGLQLLFYSVGIGQISSEVPQNLSASRPQDRQFILSSKKLLLSDSGFYLCAWSAGINQPQHFGDGTRLSIL.

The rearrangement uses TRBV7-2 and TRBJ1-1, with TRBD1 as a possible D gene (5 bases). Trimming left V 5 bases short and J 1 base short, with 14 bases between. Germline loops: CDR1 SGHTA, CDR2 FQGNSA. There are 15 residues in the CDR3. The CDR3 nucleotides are TGTGCCAGCAGCGTATCAACTGGGGGGAACACTGAAGCTTTCTTT. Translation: CASSVSTGGNTEAFF.

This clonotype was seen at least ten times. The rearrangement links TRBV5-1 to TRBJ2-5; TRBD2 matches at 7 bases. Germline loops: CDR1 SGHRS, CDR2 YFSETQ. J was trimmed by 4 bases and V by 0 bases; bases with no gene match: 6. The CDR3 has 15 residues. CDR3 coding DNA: TGCGCCAGCAGCTTGGGCCGCGGGAGTCCAGAGACCCAGTACTTC. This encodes CASSLGRGSPETQYF.

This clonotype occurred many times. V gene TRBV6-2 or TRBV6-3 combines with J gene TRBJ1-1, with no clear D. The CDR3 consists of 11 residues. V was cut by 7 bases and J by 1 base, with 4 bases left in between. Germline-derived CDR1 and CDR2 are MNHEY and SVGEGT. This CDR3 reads CASMENTEAFF. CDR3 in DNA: TGTGCCAGCATGGAGAACACTGAAGCTTTCTTT.

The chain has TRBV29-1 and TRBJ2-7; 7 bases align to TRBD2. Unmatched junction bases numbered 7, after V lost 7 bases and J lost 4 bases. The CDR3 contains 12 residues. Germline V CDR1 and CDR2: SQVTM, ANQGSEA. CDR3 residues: CSGGGGGYEQYF. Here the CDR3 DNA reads TGCAGCGGGGGGGGTGGCGGGTACGAGCAGTACTTC.

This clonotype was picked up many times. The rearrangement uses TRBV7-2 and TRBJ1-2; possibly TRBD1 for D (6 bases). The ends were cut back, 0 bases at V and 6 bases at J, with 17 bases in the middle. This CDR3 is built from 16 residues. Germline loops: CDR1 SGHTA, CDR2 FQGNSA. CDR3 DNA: TGTGCCAGCAGCTTAGCATCCTCCAGGACAGATAATGGCTACACCTTC. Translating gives CASSLASSRTDNGYTF.

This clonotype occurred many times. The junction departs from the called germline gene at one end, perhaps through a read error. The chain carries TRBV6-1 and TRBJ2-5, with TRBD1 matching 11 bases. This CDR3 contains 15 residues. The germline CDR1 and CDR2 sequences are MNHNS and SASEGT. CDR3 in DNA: TGTGCCAGCAGTGAAGCGGGACAGGGGGGAAAGACCCGGTACTTC. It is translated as CASSEAGQGGKTRYF.

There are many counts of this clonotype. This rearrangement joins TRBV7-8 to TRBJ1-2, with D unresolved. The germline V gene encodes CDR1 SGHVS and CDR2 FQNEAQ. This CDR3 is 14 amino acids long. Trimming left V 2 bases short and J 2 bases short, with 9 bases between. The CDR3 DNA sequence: TGTGCCAGCAGCTTAAGCTGGTCCAACTATGGCTACACCTTC. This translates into CASSLSWSNYGYTF.

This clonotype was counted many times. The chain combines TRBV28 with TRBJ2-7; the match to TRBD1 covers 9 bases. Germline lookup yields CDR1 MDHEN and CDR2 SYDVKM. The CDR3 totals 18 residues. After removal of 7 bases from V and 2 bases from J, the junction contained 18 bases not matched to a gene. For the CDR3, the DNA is TGTGCCAGCAACCGAAGGGAGCAATACGGGACAGGGACCTACGAGCAGTACTTC. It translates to CASNRREQYGTGTYEQYF.

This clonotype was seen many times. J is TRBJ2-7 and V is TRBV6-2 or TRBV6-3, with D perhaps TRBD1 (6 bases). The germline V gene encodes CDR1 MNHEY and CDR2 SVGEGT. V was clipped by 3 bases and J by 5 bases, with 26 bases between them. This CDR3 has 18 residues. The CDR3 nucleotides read TGTGCCAGCAGTTATACTAGTCCCGGACAGCTACTGACCCACGAGCAGTACTTC. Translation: CASSYTSPGQLLTHEQYF.

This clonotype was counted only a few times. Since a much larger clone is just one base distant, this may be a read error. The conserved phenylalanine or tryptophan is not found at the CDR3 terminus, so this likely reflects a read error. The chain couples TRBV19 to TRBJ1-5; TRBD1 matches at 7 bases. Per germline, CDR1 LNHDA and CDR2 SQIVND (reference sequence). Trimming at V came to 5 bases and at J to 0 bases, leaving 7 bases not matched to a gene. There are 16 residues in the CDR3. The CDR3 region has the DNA TGTGCCAGTAGTTTCTCGACAGGGTATAGCAATCAGCCCCAGCATCTT. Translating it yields CASSFSTGYSNQPQHL.

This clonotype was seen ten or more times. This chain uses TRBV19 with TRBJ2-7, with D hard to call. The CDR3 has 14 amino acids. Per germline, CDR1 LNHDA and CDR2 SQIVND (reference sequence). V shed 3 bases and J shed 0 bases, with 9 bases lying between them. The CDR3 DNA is TGTGCCAGTAGTATTGCAGCGAGCTCCTACGAGCAGTACTTC. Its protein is CASSIAASSYEQYF.

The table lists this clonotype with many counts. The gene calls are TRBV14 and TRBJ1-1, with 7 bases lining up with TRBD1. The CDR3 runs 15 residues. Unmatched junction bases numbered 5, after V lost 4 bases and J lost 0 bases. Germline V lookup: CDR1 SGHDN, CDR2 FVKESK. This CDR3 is CASSPGQLMNTEAFF. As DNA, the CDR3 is TGTGCCAGCAGCCCGGGACAGCTTATGAACACTGAAGCTTTCTTT.

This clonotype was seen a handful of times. CDR3 loop: CASSISSSYEQYF. The DNA for the CDR3 is TGTGCCAGTAGTATCAGTTCCTCCTACGAGCAGTACTTC. The genes are TRBV19 and TRBJ2-7, with unresolved D. The germline V and J ends were trimmed by 3 bases and 0 bases, with 6 bases remaining between them. CDR3 length equals 13 residues. Germline CDR1 reads LNHDA; CDR2 reads SQIVND (reference sequence).

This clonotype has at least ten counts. CDR3 coding DNA: TGTGCCAGCAGTTACACAGGGATATCCTACGAGCAGTACTTC. Its translation: CASSYTGISYEQYF. The gene calls are TRBV28 and TRBJ2-7, with D perhaps matching TRBD1 (6 bases). The CDR3 runs to 14 residues. CDR1 is MDHEN and CDR2 is SYDVKM in the germline V gene. The V end was cut by 4 bases, the J end by 1 base, with 11 bases between.

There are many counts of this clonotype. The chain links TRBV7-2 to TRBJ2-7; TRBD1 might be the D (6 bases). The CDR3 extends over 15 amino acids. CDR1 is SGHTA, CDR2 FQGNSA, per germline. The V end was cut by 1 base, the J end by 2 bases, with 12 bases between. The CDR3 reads CASSLGARGTYEQYF. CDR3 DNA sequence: TGTGCCAGCAGCTTAGGTGCCAGGGGCACCTACGAGCAGTACTTC. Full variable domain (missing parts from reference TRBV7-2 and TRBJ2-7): GAGVSQSPSNKVTEKGKDVELRCDPISGHTALYWYRQSLGQGLEFLIYFQGNSAPDKSGLPSDRFSAERTGGSVSTLTIQRTQQEDSAVYLCASSLGARGTYEQYFGPGTRLTVT.

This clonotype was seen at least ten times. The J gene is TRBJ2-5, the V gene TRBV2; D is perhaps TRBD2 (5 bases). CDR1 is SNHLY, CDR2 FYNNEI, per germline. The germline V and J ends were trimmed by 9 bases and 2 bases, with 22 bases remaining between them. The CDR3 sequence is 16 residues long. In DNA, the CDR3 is TGTGCCAGTAGGCGTACCGGTGGAGGTCTACAAGAGACCCAGTACTTC. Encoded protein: CASRRTGGGLQETQYF. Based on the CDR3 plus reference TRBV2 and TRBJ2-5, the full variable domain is EPEVTQTPSHQVTQMGQEVILRCVPISNHLYFYWYRQILGQKVEFLVSFYNNEISEKSEIFDDQFSVERPDGSNFTLKIRSTKLEDSAMYFCASRRTGGGLQETQYFGPGTRLLVL.

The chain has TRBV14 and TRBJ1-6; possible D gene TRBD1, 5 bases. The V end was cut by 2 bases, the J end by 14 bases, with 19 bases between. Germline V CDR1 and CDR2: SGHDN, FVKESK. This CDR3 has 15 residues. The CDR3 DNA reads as TGTGCCAGCAGCCAAACCAGGGCCCGGACGGGGGCCCTCCACTTT. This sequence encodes CASSQTRARTGALHF.

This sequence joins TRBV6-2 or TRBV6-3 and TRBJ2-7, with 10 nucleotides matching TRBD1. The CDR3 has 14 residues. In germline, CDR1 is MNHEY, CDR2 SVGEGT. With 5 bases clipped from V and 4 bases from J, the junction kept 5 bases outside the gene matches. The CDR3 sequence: CASSPGGQGYEQYF. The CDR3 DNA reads TGTGCCAGCAGTCCCGGGGGACAGGGGTACGAGCAGTACTTC.

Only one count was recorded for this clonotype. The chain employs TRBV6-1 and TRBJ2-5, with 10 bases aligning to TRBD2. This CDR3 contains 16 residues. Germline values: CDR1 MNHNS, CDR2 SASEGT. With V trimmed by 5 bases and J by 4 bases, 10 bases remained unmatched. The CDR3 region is CASSTVASGSRETQYF. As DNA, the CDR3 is TGTGCCAGCAGTACAGTGGCTAGCGGGAGTCGAGAGACCCAGTACTTC.

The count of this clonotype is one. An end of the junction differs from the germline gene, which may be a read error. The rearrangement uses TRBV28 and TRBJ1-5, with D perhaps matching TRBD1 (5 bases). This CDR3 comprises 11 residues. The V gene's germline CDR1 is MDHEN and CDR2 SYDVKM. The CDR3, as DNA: TGTGCCAGCGGGAGGGGTACGGTTGGGGATTTT. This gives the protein CASGRGTVGDF.

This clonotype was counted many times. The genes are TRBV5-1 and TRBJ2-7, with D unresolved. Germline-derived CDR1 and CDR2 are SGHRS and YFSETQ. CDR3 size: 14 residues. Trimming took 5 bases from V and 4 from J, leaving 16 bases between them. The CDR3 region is CASRRPGQKYEQYF. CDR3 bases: TGCGCCAGCAGGCGCCCGGGCCAGAAGTACGAGCAGTACTTC.

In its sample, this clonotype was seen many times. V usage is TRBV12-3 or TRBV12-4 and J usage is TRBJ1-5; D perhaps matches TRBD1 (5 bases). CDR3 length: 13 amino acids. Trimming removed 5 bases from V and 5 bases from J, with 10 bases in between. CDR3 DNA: TGTGCCAGCAGTCTACAGGTTGATCAGCCCCAGCATTTT. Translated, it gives CASSLQVDQPQHF.

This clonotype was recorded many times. CDR3 in DNA: TGTGCCAGCAGCCGGCCGGGACAGGGGTCCTACGAGCAGTACTTC. The encoded protein is CASSRPGQGSYEQYF. The rearrangement links TRBV5-8 to TRBJ2-7; the match to TRBD1 covers 10 bases. Trimming removed 4 bases from V and 1 base from J; junction bases left unmatched: 5. The CDR3 covers 15 residues. Per germline, CDR1 SGHTS and CDR2 YDEGEE.

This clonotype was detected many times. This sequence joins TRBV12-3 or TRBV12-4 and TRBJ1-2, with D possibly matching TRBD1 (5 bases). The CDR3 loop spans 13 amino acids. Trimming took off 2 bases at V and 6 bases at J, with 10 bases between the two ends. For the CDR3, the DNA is TGTGCCAGCAGTTTACCGGGAGGGGATGGCTACACCTTC. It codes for CASSLPGGDGYTF.

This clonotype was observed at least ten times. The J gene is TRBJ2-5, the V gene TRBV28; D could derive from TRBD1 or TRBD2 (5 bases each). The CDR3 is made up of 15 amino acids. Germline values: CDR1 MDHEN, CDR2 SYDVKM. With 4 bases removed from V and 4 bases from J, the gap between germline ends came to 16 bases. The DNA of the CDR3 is TGTGCCAGCAGTTGGGCACGCAGGGACGGAGAGACCCAGTACTTC. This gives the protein CASSWARRDGETQYF.

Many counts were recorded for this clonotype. The CDR3 coding sequence is TGTGCCAGTAGTCCCCAGGGACAGGGGAAGACCCTATACGAGCAGTACTTC. This sequence encodes CASSPQGQGKTLYEQYF. V usage is TRBV19 and J usage is TRBJ2-7; TRBD1 matches at 10 bases. Germline-derived CDR1 and CDR2 are LNHDA and SQIVND (reference sequence). The CDR3 is made up of 17 amino acids. After removal of 5 bases from V and 4 bases from J, the junction contained 14 bases not matched to a gene.

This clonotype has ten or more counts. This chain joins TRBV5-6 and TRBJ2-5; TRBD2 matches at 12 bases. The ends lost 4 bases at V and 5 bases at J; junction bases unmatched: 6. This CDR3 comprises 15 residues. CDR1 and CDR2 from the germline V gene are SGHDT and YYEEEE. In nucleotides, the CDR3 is TGTGCCAGCAGCACTCGGACTAGCGGGATGGAGACCCAGTACTTC. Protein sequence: CASSTRTSGMETQYF.

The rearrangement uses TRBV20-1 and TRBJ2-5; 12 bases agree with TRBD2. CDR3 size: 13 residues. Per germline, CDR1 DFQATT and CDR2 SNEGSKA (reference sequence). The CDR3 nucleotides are TGCAGAGCGACTAGCGGGAGTGGGGAGACCCAGTACTTC. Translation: CRATSGSGETQYF.

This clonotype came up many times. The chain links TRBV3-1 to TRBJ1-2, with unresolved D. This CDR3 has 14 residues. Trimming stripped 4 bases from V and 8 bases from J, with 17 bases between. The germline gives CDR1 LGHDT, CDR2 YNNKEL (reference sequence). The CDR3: CASSLDRRAGGYTF. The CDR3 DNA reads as TGTGCCAGCAGCCTCGATAGGCGAGCGGGAGGCTACACCTTC.

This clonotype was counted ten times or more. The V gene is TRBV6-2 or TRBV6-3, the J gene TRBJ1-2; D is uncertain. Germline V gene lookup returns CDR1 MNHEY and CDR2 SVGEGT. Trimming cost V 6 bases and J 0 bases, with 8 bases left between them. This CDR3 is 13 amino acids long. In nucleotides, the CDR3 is TGTGCCAGCAGAGCGACGGCTAACTATGGCTACACCTTC. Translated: CASRATANYGYTF.

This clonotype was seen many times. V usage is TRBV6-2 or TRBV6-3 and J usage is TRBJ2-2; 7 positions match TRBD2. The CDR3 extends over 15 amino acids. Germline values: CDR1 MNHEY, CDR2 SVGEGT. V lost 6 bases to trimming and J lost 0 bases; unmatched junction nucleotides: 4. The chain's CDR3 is CASSVLASNTGELFF. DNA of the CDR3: TGTGCCAGCAGCGTACTAGCGTCGAACACCGGGGAGCTGTTTTTT.